This passage covers 2 T cell receptor beta chains from one sample sequenced in a study of cytomegalovirus exposure and HLA in healthy donors. The PCR employed 60 Vbeta primers together with 13 Jbeta primers. Method: immunoSEQ multiplex PCR; TCRdb's copy keeps in-frame clones and lacks some. This table has about 200,000 clones, 70% appearing once. The material sequenced was PBMCs. Every receptor here comes from a man aged 40-50 years in good health and CMV-seropositive.

This clone has just one count. The chain couples TRBV4-1 to TRBJ2-2; possibly TRBD2 for D (5 bases). Trimming pared 1 base from V and 0 bases from J, leaving 6 bases between. The germline V gene encodes CDR1 MGHRA and CDR2 YSYEKL. The CDR3 has 15 amino acids. CDR3 protein: CASSQGGSNTGELFF. The CDR3 nucleotides read TGCGCCAGCAGCCAAGGCGGGTCGAACACCGGGGAGCTGTTTTTT.

V usage is TRBV5-6 and J usage is TRBJ1-2, with D possibly matching TRBD1 (6 bases). Per the germline V gene, CDR1 is SGHDT and CDR2 is YYEEEE. The CDR3 consists of 13 residues. V was shortened by 0 bases and J by 5 bases, with 8 bases between the two germline ends. CDR3 protein: CASSLVGGYGYTF. Written as DNA, the CDR3 is TGTGCCAGCAGCTTGGTAGGGGGATATGGCTACACCTTC. Based on the CDR3 plus reference TRBV5-6 and TRBJ1-2, the full variable domain is DAGVTQSPTHLIKTRGQQVTLRCSPKSGHDTVSWYQQALGQGPQFIFQYYEEEERQRGNFPDRFSGHQFPNYSSELNVNALLLGDSALYLCASSLVGGYGYTFGSGTRLTVV.